Below, one T cell receptor (beta chain) is given with its context. This sample is drawn from a study of OX40 agonist ivuxolimab in advanced cancers. This table comes from immunoSEQ multiplex PCR, and its TCRdb copy is limited to in-frame clones, with some not included. The table shows under 35,000 clones, with 92% occurring only once. The TCR originated in an adult with an advanced solid tumor such as melanoma, head and neck, liver or kidney cancer. This specimen consisted of CD4+ or CD8+ T cells sorted from blood, obtained in a trial of the OX40 agonist ivuxolimab.

The CDR3 reads CASRTLGNYNSPLHF. The CDR3 DNA reads TGTGCCAGCAGGACCCTAGGGAACTATAATTCACCCCTCCACTTT. V is TRBV2 and J is TRBJ1-6; D is ambiguous. V was pared by 6 bases and J by 3 bases, with 12 bases between. CDR3 size: 15 residues. Germline loops: CDR1 SNHLY, CDR2 FYNNEI.